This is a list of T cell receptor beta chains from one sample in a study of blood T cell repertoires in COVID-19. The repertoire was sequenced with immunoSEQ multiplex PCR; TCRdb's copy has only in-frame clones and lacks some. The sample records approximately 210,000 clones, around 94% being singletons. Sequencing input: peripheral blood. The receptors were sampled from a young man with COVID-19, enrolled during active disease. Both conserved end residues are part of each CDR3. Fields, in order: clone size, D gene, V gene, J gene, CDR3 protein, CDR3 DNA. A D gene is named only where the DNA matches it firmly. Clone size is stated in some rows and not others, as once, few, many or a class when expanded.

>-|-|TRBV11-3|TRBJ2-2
CASSFGTNTGELFF
TGTGCCAGCAGCTTCGGGACGAACACCGGGGAGCTGTTTTTT
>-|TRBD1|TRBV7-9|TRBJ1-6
CASSLTRTGSNSPLHF
TGTGCCAGCAGCTTAACACGGACAGGATCTAATTCACCCCTCCACTTT
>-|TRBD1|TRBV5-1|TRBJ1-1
CASQIQGAETEAFF
TGCGCCAGCCAAATCCAGGGGGCTGAGACTGAAGCTTTCTTT
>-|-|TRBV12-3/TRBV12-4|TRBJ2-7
CASKRPGTREQYF
TGTGCCAGCAAGAGACCTGGGACACGCGAGCAGTACTTC
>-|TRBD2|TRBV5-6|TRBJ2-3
CASSWEGTQYF
TGTGCCAGCAGCTGGGAGGGTACGCAGTATTTT
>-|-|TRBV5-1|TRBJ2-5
CASSPRTNQETQYF
TGCGCCAGCAGCCCCAGGACAAACCAAGAGACCCAGTACTTC
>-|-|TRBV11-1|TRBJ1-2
CASSLATGEADYGYTF
TGTGCCAGCAGCTTAGCGACAGGAGAGGCGGACTATGGCTACACCTTC
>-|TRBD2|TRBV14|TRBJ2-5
CASSRTSGGPGTQYF
TGTGCCAGCAGCCGGACTAGCGGGGGGCCCGGGACCCAGTACTTC
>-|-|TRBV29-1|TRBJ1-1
CSVEGRAGTEAFF
TGCAGCGTTGAAGGCAGGGCGGGAACTGAAGCTTTCTTT
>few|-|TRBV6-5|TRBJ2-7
CASSVGGHYEQYF
TGTGCCAGCAGCGTCGGGGGGCATTACGAGCAGTACTTC
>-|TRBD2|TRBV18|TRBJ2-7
CASSPGGYEQYF
TGTGCCAGCTCACCGGGGGGGTACGAGCAGTACTTC
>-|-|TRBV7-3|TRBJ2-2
CASRRQPNTGELFF
TGTGCCAGCCGAAGACAGCCGAACACCGGGGAGCTGTTTTTT
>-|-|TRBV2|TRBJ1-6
CASNGRESRPPLHF
TGTGCCAGCAACGGAAGGGAGTCCCGTCCACCCCTCCACTTT
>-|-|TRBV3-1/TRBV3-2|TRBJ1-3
CASSQRGAGNTIYF
TGTGCCAGCAGCCAACGCGGAGCTGGAAACACCATATATTTT
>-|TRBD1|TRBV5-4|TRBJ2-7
CASRRDRDIEQYF
TGTGCCAGCAGACGGGACAGGGATATCGAGCAGTACTTC
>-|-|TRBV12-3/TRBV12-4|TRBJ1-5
CASSFRVTEPQHF
TGTGCCAGCAGTTTCAGGGTCACGGAGCCCCAGCATTTT
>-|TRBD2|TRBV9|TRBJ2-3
CASSVWGSGGSDTQYF
TGTGCCAGCAGCGTATGGGGTAGCGGGGGGTCAGATACGCAGTATTTT
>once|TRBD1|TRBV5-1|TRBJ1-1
CASSQGQPNTEAFF
TGCGCCAGCAGCCAGGGACAGCCGAACACTGAAGCTTTCTTT
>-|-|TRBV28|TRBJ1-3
CASSDSHGNTIYF
TGTGCCAGCAGTGACTCCCACGGAAACACCATATATTTT
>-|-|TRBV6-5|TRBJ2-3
CASSSGSSYSTDTQYF
TGTGCCAGCAGTTCCGGGAGTTCCTACAGCACAGATACGCAGTATTTT
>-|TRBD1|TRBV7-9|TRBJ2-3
CASSFGLTGGKDTQYF
TGTGCCAGCAGCTTCGGACTGACAGGGGGCAAAGATACGCAGTATTTT
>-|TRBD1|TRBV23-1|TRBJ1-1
CASSPRDRGKNTEAFF
TGCGCCAGCAGTCCTCGGGACAGGGGAAAGAACACTGAAGCTTTCTTT
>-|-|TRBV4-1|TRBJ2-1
CASSQDAASLRYNEQFF
TGCGCCAGCAGCCAAGATGCCGCCTCCCTCAGGTACAATGAGCAGTTCTTC
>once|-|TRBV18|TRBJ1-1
CASSPSFVWETEAFF
TGTGCCAGCTCACCGAGTTTCGTGTGGGAGACTGAAGCTTTCTTT
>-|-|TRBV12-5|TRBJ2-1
CASGLALLQGNEQFF
TGTGCTAGTGGTTTGGCACTCCTTCAGGGCAATGAGCAGTTCTTC
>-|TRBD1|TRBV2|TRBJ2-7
CASSSQGLGEQYF
TGTGCCAGCAGTTCACAGGGGTTGGGCGAGCAGTACTTC
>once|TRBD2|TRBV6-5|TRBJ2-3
CASSYSSGGLTDTQYF
TGTGCCAGCAGTTACTCTAGCGGGGGCCTTACAGATACGCAGTATTTT
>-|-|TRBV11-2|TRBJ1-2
CASSFSGGNGYTF
TGTGCCAGCAGCTTTAGCGGGGGGAATGGCTACACCTTC
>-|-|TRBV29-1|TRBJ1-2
CSVGRGGDYGYTF
TGCAGCGTTGGGAGGGGGGGAGACTATGGCTACACCTTC
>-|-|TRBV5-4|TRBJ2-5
CASSLWSNTQETQYF
TGTGCCAGCAGCTTATGGAGCAATACTCAAGAGACCCAGTACTTC
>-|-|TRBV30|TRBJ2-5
CAWSMGAVETQYF
TGTGCCTGGAGTATGGGGGCGGTGGAGACCCAGTACTTC
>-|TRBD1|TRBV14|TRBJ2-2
CASSPSWTGGPGELFF
TGTGCCAGCAGCCCCTCTTGGACAGGGGGCCCGGGGGAGCTGTTTTTT
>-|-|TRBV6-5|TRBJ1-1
CASSYGQNTEAFF
TGTGCCAGCAGTTACGGACAGAACACTGAAGCTTTCTTT
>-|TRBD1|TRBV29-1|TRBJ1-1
CSVDDRVQAFF
TGCAGCGTTGACGACAGGGTTCAAGCTTTCTTT
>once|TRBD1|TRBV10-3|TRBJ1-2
CAIRPTGGGLLYGYTF
TGTGCCATCAGACCGACAGGGGGCGGATTATTATATGGCTACACCTTC
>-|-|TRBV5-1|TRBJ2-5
CASSLGGGETQYF
TGCGCCAGCAGCTTGGGAGGTGGGGAGACCCAGTACTTC
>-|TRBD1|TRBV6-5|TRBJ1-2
CASSSRTGALTGYTF
TGTGCCAGCAGTTCCCGGACAGGAGCGCTCACTGGCTACACCTTC
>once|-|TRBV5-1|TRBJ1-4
CASSLSASEKLFF
TGCGCCAGCAGCTTATCCGCTAGCGAAAAACTGTTTTTT
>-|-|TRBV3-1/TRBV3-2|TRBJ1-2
CASSQEAGGRGGYTF
TGTGCCAGCAGCCAAGAAGCAGGAGGAAGAGGAGGCTACACCTTC
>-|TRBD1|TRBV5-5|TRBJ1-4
CASSNLGTGALATNEKLFF
TGTGCCAGCAGCAACCTCGGGACAGGCGCCCTTGCAACTAATGAAAAACTGTTTTTT
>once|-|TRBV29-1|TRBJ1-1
CSVEDRSGTEAFF
TGCAGCGTTGAAGATCGCTCGGGCACTGAAGCTTTCTTT
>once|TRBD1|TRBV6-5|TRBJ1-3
CASSHQGAGNTIYF
TGTGCCAGCAGCCACCAGGGGGCTGGAAACACCATATATTTT
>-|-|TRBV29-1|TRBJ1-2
CSGDTGFGYTF
TGCAGCGGGGACACAGGGTTTGGCTACACCTTC
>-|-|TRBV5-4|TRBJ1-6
CASSYLPERDYSPLHF
TGTGCCAGCAGCTACCTACCCGAGAGGGATTATTCACCCCTCCACTTT
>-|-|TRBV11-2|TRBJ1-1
CASSLDGGANTEAFF
TGTGCCAGCAGCTTAGATGGAGGGGCGAACACTGAAGCTTTCTTT
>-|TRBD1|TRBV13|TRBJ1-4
CASSAPNRQGAGSGEKLFF
TGTGCCAGCAGCGCACCCAACCGACAGGGGGCTGGGTCAGGCGAAAAACTGTTTTTT